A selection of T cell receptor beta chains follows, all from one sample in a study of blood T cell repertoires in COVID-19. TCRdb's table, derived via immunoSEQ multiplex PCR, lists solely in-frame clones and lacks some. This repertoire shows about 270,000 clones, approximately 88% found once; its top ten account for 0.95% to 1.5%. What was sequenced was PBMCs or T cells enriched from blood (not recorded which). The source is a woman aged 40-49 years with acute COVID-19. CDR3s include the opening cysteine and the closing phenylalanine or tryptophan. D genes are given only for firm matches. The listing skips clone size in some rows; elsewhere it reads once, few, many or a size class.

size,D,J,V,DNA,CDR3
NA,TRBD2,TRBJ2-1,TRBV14,TGTGCCAGCAGCCGGGGACTAGCGGGAGGGCCTTGGACACCGACAGATGAGCAGTTCTTC,CASSRGLAGGPWTPTDEQFF
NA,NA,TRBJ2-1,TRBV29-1,TGCAGCGTTGACCCTGTGACAGGTGATTCCTACAATGAGCAGTTCTTC,CSVDPVTGDSYNEQFF
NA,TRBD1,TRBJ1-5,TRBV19,TGTGCCAGTAGGGGGACAGGCCGCCTTGACCCCCAGCATTTT,CASRGTGRLDPQHF
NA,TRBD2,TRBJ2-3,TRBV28,TGTGCCAGCAGTACCCACGGACTAGCGGGAGGGAGGGCAAGAGATACGCAGTATTTT,CASSTHGLAGGRARDTQYF
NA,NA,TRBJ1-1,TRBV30,TGTGCCTGGAGCGCCTCACCAGGGAAAGGGGTGAACACTGAAGCTTTCTTT,CAWSASPGKGVNTEAFF
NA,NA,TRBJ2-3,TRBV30,TGTGCCTGGAGTGTACGGGGCACAGATACGCAGTATTTT,CAWSVRGTDTQYF
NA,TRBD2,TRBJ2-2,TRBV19,TGTGCCAGTACCCCCTGGACGGGAGGGAATCGCGGGGAGCTGTTTTTT,CASTPWTGGNRGELFF
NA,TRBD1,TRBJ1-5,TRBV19,TGTGCCAGTAGTCCGATAGGACAGGGGAGTCAGCCCCAGCATTTT,CASSPIGQGSQPQHF
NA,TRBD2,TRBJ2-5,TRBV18,TGTGCCAGCTCACCACTGGGGGGGGAGACCCAGTACTTC,CASSPLGGETQYF
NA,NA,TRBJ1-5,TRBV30,TGTGCCTGGAGTCCAGGGGACCGTCAGCCCCAGCATTTT,CAWSPGDRQPQHF
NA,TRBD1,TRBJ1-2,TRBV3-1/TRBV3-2,TGTGCCAGTGGATCGGGACAGGGGGACTATGGCTACACCTTC,CASGSGQGDYGYTF
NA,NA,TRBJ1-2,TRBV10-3,TGTGCCATCAGTTACTTCTATGGCTACACCTTC,CAISYFYGYTF
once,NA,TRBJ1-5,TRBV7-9,TGTGCCAGCAGCTTAGATCCGAGGTCCCAGCATTTT,CASSLDPRSQHF
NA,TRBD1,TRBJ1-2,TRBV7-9,TGTGCCAGCAGCTTAGCGGCGACAGGGGGCAGTGGCTACACCTTC,CASSLAATGGSGYTF
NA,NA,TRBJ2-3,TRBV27,TGTGCCAGTAGGACTAGCACAGATACGCAGTATTTT,CASRTSTDTQYF
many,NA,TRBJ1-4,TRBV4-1,TGCGCCAGCAGCCAAGGGCATGGTTCCTCTAATGAAAAACTGTTTTTT,CASSQGHGSSNEKLFF
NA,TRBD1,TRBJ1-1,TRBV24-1,TGTGCCACCAGTGACCCGATGACAGGGGACACTGAAGCTTTCTTT,CATSDPMTGDTEAFF
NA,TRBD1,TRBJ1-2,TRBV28,TGTGCCAGCTCGCGCGGGACAGGGGGCGCGAGGGGCTACACCTTC,CASSRGTGGARGYTF
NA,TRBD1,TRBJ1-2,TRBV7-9,TGTGCCAGCAGCTCGTGGGACAGCAACAACCACTATGGCTACACCTTC,CASSSWDSNNHYGYTF
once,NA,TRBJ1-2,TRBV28,TGTGCCAGCACCGTGACAGTTAACTATGGCTACACCTTC,CASTVTVNYGYTF
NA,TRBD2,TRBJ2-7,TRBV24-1,TGTGCCACCAGCAAGGGCGGGGGAAGCTACGAGCAGTACTTC,CATSKGGGSYEQYF
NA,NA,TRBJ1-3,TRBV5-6,TGTGCCAGCAGCTTGAGTCGTCCGCGGGGTGGAAACACCATATATTTT,CASSLSRPRGGNTIYF
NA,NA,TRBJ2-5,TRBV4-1,TGCGCCAGCAGCCAAGACCAGCGGCCACAAGAGACCCAGTACTTC,CASSQDQRPQETQYF
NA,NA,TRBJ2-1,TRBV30,TGTGCCTGGAGTGTGGGCCGCGACAATGAGCAGTTCTTC,CAWSVGRDNEQFF
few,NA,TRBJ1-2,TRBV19,TGTGCCAGTATATCGGCAGGGAGGAACTATGGCTACACCTTC,CASISAGRNYGYTF
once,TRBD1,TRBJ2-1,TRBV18,TGTGCCACCCGACAGGGTCACAACAATGAGCAGTTCTTC,CATRQGHNNEQFF
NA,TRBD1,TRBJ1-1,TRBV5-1,TGCGCCAGCAGTCAGGGACAGGGGGCTGAGGGAGCTTTCTTT,CASSQGQGAEGAFF
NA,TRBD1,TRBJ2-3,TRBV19,TGTGCCAGTAGTACTGGGACAGGGGGAACAGATACGCAGTATTTT,CASSTGTGGTDTQYF
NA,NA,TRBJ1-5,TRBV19,TGTGCCAGCAGGGCCGGACGCGATATACAGCCCCAGCATTTT,CASRAGRDIQPQHF
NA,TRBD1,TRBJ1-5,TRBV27,TGTGCCAGCAGTTTATGGGGGACAGATAGCAATCAGCCCCAGCATTTT,CASSLWGTDSNQPQHF
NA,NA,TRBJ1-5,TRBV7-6,TGTGCCAGCAGCTTAGAGGCAGGGGAACATAGCAATCAGCCCCAGCATTTT,CASSLEAGEHSNQPQHF
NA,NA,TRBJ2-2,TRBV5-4,TGTGCCAGCAGCTTTAGTTCGACCGGGGAGCTGTTTTTT,CASSFSSTGELFF
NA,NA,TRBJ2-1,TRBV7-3,TGTGCCAGCAGCTTAGATAAAACGGGTCGGGAGCAGTTCTTC,CASSLDKTGREQFF
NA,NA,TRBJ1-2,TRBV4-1,TGCGCCAGCAGCCAAGTCGCGCGGGGGGACTATGGCTACACCTTC,CASSQVARGDYGYTF
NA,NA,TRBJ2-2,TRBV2,TGTGCCAGCAGAAGACAGGCAAACACCGGGGAGCTGTTTTTT,CASRRQANTGELFF
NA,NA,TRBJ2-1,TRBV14,TGTGCCAGCAGCCAAGAGTTGCGGGTTTACAATGAGCAGTTCTTC,CASSQELRVYNEQFF
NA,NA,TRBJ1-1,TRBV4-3,TGCGCCAGCAGCCAAAACAGCATCACTGAAGCTTTCTTT,CASSQNSITEAFF
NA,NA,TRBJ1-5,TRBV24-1,TGTGCCACCAGTGAGTATAATCAGCCCCAGCATTTT,CATSEYNQPQHF
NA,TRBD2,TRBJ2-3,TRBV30,TGTGCCTGGAGTATGGGACTAGCGGGAGGACCAGATACGCAGTATTTT,CAWSMGLAGGPDTQYF
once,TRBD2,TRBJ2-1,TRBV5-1,TGCGCCAGCAGCATTCTAGCGGGAGACGGGAATGAGCAGTTCTTC,CASSILAGDGNEQFF
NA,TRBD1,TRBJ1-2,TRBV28,TGTGCCAGCAGTGAAGCCGTCGGGACAGCTAACTATGGCTACACCTTC,CASSEAVGTANYGYTF
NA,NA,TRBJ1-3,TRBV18,TGTGCCAGCTCACCAGAATACAGGGTCTCTGGAAACACCATATATTTT,CASSPEYRVSGNTIYF
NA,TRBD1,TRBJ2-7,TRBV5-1,TGCGCCAGCAGTCCTCCGGGACAGGGGGTCCACGAGCAGTACTTC,CASSPPGQGVHEQYF
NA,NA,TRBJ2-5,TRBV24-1,TGTGCCACCAGTGATTTAATAGAACCCGGGACCCAGTACTTC,CATSDLIEPGTQYF
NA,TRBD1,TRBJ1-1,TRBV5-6,TGTGCCAGCAGCTTGTGGACAGGGCGGATGAACACTGAAGCTTTCTTT,CASSLWTGRMNTEAFF
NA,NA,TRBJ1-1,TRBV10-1,TGCGCCAGCAGTGAGTACAGAAACACTGAAGCTTTCTTT,CASSEYRNTEAFF